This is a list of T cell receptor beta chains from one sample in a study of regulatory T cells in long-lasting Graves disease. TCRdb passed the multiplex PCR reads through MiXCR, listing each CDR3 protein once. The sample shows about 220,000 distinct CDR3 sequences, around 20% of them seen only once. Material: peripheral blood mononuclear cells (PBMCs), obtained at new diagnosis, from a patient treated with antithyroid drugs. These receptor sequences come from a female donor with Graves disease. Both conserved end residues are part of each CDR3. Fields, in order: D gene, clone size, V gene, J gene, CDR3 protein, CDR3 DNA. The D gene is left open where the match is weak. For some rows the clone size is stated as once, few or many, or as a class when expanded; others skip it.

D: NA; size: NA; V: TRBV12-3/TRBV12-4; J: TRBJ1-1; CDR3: CASRAGPEAFF; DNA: TGTGCCAGCAGGGCCGGCCCTGAAGCTTTCTTT
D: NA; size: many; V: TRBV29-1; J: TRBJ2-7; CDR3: CSVVGGTYEQYF; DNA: TGCAGCGTTGTGGGGGGAACCTACGAGCAGTACTTC
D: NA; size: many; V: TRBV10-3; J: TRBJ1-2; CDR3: CAISESGTSNYGYTF; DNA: TGTGCCATCAGTGAGTCGGGGACGTCGAACTATGGCTACACCTTC
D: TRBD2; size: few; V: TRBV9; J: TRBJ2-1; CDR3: CASSVASSGRAYNEQFF; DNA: TGTGCCAGCAGCGTAGCATCTAGCGGGAGGGCCTACAATGAGCAGTTCTTC
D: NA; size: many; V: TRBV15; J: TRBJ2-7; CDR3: CATSRDLRRGDSYEQYF; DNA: TGTGCCACCAGCAGAGATTTGAGGAGGGGGGACTCCTACGAGCAGTACTTC
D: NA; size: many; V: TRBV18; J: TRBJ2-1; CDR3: CASSFRDQDNEQFF; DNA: TGTGCCAGCTCATTCCGGGACCAGGACAATGAGCAGTTCTTC
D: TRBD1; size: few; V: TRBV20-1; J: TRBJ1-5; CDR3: CSARPTDRAGQPQHF; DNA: TGCAGTGCTAGACCGACGGACAGGGCCGGGCAGCCCCAGCATTTT
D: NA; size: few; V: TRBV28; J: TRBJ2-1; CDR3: CASSSLTGFGDNEQFF; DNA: TGTGCCAGCAGTTCCCTTACCGGGTTTGGGGACAATGAGCAGTTCTTC
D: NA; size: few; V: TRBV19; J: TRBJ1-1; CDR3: CASSMLLGRKTGAFF; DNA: TGTGCCAGTAGTATGCTCCTGGGGAGGAAGACTGGAGCTTTCTTT
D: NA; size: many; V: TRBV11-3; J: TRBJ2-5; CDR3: CASSLNSQTKTQYF; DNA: TGTGCCAGCAGCTTAAACTCCCAGACAAAGACCCAGTACTTC
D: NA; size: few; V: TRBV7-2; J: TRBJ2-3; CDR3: CASSLGSLGGASTDTQYF; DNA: TGTGCCAGCAGCTTAGGCAGCCTCGGTGGGGCTAGCACAGATACGCAGTATTTT
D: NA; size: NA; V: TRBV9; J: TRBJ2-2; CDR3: CASSVGTGRAGELFF; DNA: TGTGCCAGCAGCGTAGGGACAGGGAGGGCCGGGGAGCTGTTTTTT
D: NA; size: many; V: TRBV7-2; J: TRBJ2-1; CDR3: CASSLSGRGHEQFF; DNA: TGTGCCAGCAGCTTATCTGGCAGGGGACATGAGCAGTTCTTC
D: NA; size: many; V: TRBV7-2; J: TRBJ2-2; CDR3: CASSLRLVGTGELFF; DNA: TGTGCCAGCAGCTTAAGACTAGTTGGCACCGGGGAGCTGTTTTTT
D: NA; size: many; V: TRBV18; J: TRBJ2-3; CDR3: CASSPRGGRVTDTQYF; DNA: TGTGCCAGCTCACCCCGAGGGGGTCGTGTCACAGATACGCAGTATTTT
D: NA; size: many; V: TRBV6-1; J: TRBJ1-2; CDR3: CASSRPTSEVGYGYTF; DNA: TGTGCCAGCAGTCGCCCAACCTCGGAGGTAGGGTATGGCTACACCTTC
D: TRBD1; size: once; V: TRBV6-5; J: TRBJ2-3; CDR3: CASSYSKWDSYTDTQYF; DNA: TGTGCCAGCAGTTACTCGAAGTGGGACAGCTACACAGATACGCAGTATTTT
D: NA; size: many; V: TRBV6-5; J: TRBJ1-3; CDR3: CASSYRGTVRDTIYF; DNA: TGTGCCAGCAGTTACCGAGGGACGGTCCGTGACACCATATATTTT
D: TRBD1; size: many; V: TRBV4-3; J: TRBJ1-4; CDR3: CASSQKTGASGEKLFF; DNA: TGCGCCAGCAGCCAAAAAACAGGGGCAAGCGGGGAAAAACTGTTTTTT
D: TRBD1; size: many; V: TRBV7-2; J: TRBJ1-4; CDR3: CASGNYRGSNEKLFF; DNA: TGTGCCAGCGGCAACTACAGGGGGAGTAATGAAAAACTGTTTTTT
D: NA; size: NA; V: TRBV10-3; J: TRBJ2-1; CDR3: CAISGGGKPGLGLSEQFF; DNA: TGTGCCATCAGTGGAGGCGGAAAACCGGGACTCGGGCTGAGTGAGCAGTTCTTC
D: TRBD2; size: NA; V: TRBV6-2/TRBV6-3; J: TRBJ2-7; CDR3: CASSEAGRGRGEQYF; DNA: TGTGCCAGCAGTGAAGCGGGACGGGGACGGGGGGAGCAGTACTTC
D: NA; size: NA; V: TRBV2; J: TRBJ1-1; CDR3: CASIRSIQAEAFF; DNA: TGTGCCAGCATAAGGAGTATCCAGGCTGAAGCTTTCTTT
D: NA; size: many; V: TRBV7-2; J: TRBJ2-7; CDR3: CASSPLGGTQQYF; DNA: TGTGCCAGCAGCCCATTAGGAGGCACTCAGCAGTACTTC
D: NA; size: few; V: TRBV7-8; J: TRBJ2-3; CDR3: CASSAQEGPDTQYF; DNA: TGTGCCAGCAGCGCGCAAGAGGGCCCAGATACGCAGTATTTT
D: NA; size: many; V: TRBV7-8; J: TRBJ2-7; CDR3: CASSLAGGVTYEQYF; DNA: TGTGCCAGCAGCTTAGCGGGCGGCGTAACCTACGAGCAGTACTTC
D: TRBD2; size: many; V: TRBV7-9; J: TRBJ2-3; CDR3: CASSYPTSGFTDTQYF; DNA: TGTGCCAGCAGCTATCCGACTAGCGGGTTCACAGATACGCAGTATTTT
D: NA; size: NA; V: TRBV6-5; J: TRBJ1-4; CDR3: CASSYSGRPNEKLFF; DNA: TGTGCCAGCAGTTACTCCGGCCGGCCCAATGAAAAACTGTTTTTT
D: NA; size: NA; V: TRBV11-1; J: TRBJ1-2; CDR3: CASSLEGNGYGYTF; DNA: TGTGCCAGCAGCTTAGAAGGGAACGGCTATGGCTACACCTTC